This T cell receptor (beta chain) is from a study of control samples from healthy donors and cancer patients. Profiling relied on immunoSEQ multiplex PCR, and the TCRdb table lists in-frame clones only, not all of them. This sample has 94,000 or so clones; roughly 83% occur once, and the top ten carry around 35%. The CDR3 totals 18 residues. The V and J ends lost 3 bases and 2 bases, in that order; junction bases with no gene match: 13. In germline, CDR1 is LGHNA, CDR2 YNFKEQ. The sequence derives from a man aged 65 to 79 with lung cancer. The chain couples TRBV4-2 to TRBJ2-3, with TRBD2 matching over 8 bases. The sample comprised PBMCs. CDR3 DNA: TGTGCCAGCAGCCACTCCTTCTCCCGGGGGGGCGCCACAGATACGCAGTATTTT. Translation: CASSHSFSRGGATDTQYF.